The 25 T cell receptor beta chains listed next were all sequenced from one sample in a study of cytomegalovirus exposure and HLA in healthy donors. Vbeta (60) and Jbeta (13) primers were used in the PCR. Clones were read by immunoSEQ multiplex PCR, and TCRdb kept only the in-frame ones, dropping some. The table records 150,000 or so clones, under 80% of them present only once. Sequencing used PBMCs. All receptors come from a human donor in good health.

CDR3 sequence (DNA): TGTGCTAGTGGTTTCGCTAGGGGGGAGACCCAGTACTTC. It is translated as CASGFARGETQYF. The chain uses TRBV12-5 and TRBJ2-5; D perhaps matches TRBD1 (6 bases). V lost 3 bases, J lost 5 bases, and 10 bases lay in between. Germline values: CDR1 LGHNT, CDR2 FRNRAP. The CDR3 is 13 amino acids.

A note on this clone: This CDR3 fails to terminate in the conserved phenylalanine or tryptophan, so it likely reflects a read error. The V gene is TRBV2, the J gene TRBJ2-7; a weak D match, TRBD1 (5 bases). There are 14 residues in the CDR3. The V end was cut by 5 bases, the J end by 2 bases, with 13 bases between. In germline, CDR1 is SNHLY, CDR2 FYNNEI. CDR3 sequence (DNA): TGTGCCAGCAGTTCTGCTGACAGCACCTACGAGCAGTACCTC. Its translation is CASSSADSTYEQYL.

The chain couples TRBV6-6 to TRBJ1-5; D is possibly TRBD1 (5 bases). The germline CDR1 and CDR2 sequences are MNHNY and SVGAGI (reference sequence). This CDR3 has 16 amino acids. Trimming shortened V by 5 bases and J by 5 bases, and 19 bases separated the two germline ends. The CDR3, as DNA: TGTGCCAGCAGTCCCCTTGGGACTGGGAGCCATCAGCCCCAGCATTTT. It specifies CASSPLGTGSHQPQHF.

The sample holds one count of this clone. The V gene is TRBV6-6, the J gene TRBJ2-4, with a possible D match to TRBD1 (6 bases). V lost 8 bases and J 0 bases, leaving 11 bases between the germline ends. Germline CDR1 reads MNHNY; CDR2 reads SVGAGI (reference sequence). The CDR3 runs to 14 residues. CDR3: CASATGIAKNIQYF. Here the CDR3 DNA reads TGTGCCAGCGCCACAGGGATAGCCAAAAACATTCAGTACTTC.

V and J are TRBV6-1 and TRBJ1-5, with D perhaps TRBD1 (5 bases). Germline CDR1 reads MNHNS; CDR2 reads SASEGT. The CDR3 is 14 amino acids. Trimming stripped 7 bases from V and 5 bases from J, with 15 bases between. Here the CDR3 DNA reads TGTGCCAGCACTCTAAGGGGCAGGGATCAGCCCCAGCATTTT. It yields the protein CASTLRGRDQPQHF.

This clone was detected only once. The chain joins TRBV19 to TRBJ2-4; 15 bases line up with TRBD2. With V trimmed by 3 bases and J by 4 bases, 4 bases remained unmatched. CDR1 and CDR2 from the germline V gene are LNHDA and SQIVND (reference sequence). The CDR3 consists of 17 residues. The CDR3 DNA follows: TGTGCCAGTAGTATTAAAGGGACTAGCGGGGGGAAAAACATTCAGTACTTC. This sequence encodes CASSIKGTSGGKNIQYF.

This chain uses TRBV7-8 with TRBJ1-1; D may be TRBD1 (6 bases). The germline V gene encodes CDR1 SGHVS and CDR2 FQNEAQ. V shed 3 bases and J shed 5 bases, with 13 bases lying between them. This CDR3 has 14 amino acids. In DNA form, the CDR3 reads TGTGCCAGCAGCTTCGTGGGAACAGGGACTGAAGCTTTCTTT. Translation: CASSFVGTGTEAFF.

This clone has just a few counts. The same CDR3 also results from other DNA sequences found in this sample. The CDR3 is CASSPGQGNTGELFF. CDR3 DNA: TGTGCCAGCAGCCCGGGACAGGGGAACACCGGGGAGCTGTTTTTT. The chain carries TRBV7-2 and TRBJ2-2; 9 positions agree with TRBD1. J lost 1 base, V lost 5 bases, and 2 bases had no gene match. The CDR3 contains 15 residues. The germline V gene encodes CDR1 SGHTA and CDR2 FQGNSA.

The gene calls are TRBV10-1 and TRBJ2-3, with 9 bases lining up with TRBD2. The ends lost 3 bases at V and 1 base at J; junction bases unmatched: 5. The germline V gene encodes CDR1 WNHNN and CDR2 SYGVQD (reference sequence). The CDR3 is made up of 16 amino acids. The CDR3 protein is CASSDGASGGTDTQYF. CDR3 nucleotide sequence: TGCGCCAGCAGTGACGGTGCTAGCGGGGGCACAGATACGCAGTATTTT.

This chain links TRBV7-2 with TRBJ2-7; TRBD2 matches at 8 bases. The CDR3 sequence is 15 residues long. V gave up 4 bases and J gave up 2 bases; unmatched junction bases: 7. Germline lookup yields CDR1 SGHTA and CDR2 FQGNSA. CDR3 amino acids: CASSYSGGPTYEQYF. In DNA, the CDR3 is TGTGCCAGCAGCTACAGCGGGGGACCCACCTACGAGCAGTACTTC.

This clone was observed a handful of times. J is TRBJ1-5 and V is TRBV6-1; 7 bases map to TRBD1. J gave up 5 bases and V 1 base, and 8 bases lay outside the gene matches. Germline V gene lookup returns CDR1 MNHNS and CDR2 SASEGT. This CDR3 has 16 amino acids. The CDR3 region has the DNA TGTGCCAGCAGTGAAGGAACAGGGGTGAATGATCAGCCCCAGCATTTT. Translated: CASSEGTGVNDQPQHF.

This clone has only a few counts. The chain uses TRBV7-9 and TRBJ1-1, with a tentative D call TRBD1 (5 bases). Germline CDR1 is SEHNR and CDR2 is FQNEAQ (reference sequence). This CDR3 has 15 amino acids. V lost 1 base and J 0 bases, leaving 9 bases between the germline ends. The CDR3 protein is CASSLVAGLNTEAFF. CDR3 nucleotide sequence: TGTGCCAGCAGCTTAGTGGCAGGGCTGAACACTGAAGCTTTCTTT.

The chain carries TRBV13 and TRBJ2-7; TRBD2 agrees at 8 bases. The CDR3 contains 16 residues. Germline-derived CDR1 and CDR2 are PRHDT and FYEKMQ (reference sequence). With 5 bases clipped from V and 1 base from J, the junction kept 10 bases outside the gene matches. This CDR3 is CASSPWGSGESYEQYF. CDR3 coding DNA: TGTGCCAGCAGCCCCTGGGGTAGCGGGGAGTCCTACGAGCAGTACTTC.

This chain uses TRBV2 with TRBJ1-6, with 10 bases matching TRBD1. The V gene end was trimmed by 6 bases and the J gene end by 7 bases; junction bases not matched to a gene: 0. Germline CDR1 is SNHLY and CDR2 is FYNNEI. This CDR3 is 13 amino acids long. CDR3 sequence: CASRGQGNSPLHF. The DNA of the CDR3 is TGTGCCAGCAGGGGACAGGGGAATTCACCCCTCCACTTT.

The chain is built from TRBV10-2 and TRBJ2-7; 9 bases agree with TRBD1. Losses at the gene ends were 6 bases for V and 2 bases for J; bases not matched to a gene: 5. Per germline, CDR1 WSHSY and CDR2 SAAADI. CDR3 size: 14 residues. In DNA form, the CDR3 reads TGCGCCAGCAGAGCGGGACAGGGTACCTACGAGCAGTACTTC. Its protein is CASRAGQGTYEQYF.

This clone was seen a few times. The chain links TRBV19 to TRBJ2-3; perhaps TRBD2 as D (6 bases). The CDR3 is 13 residues long. Germline V gene sequence: CDR1 LNHDA, CDR2 SQIVND (reference sequence). V lost 0 bases to trimming and J lost 6 bases, with 7 bases between them. CDR3 loop: CASSIDRGDTQYF. CDR3 bases: TGTGCCAGTAGTATAGATCGGGGGGATACGCAGTATTTT.

This chain uses TRBV19 with TRBJ1-4; the D is unclear. The CDR3 sequence is 14 residues long. In germline, CDR1 is LNHDA, CDR2 SQIVND (reference sequence). The ends were cut back, 3 bases at V and 5 bases at J, with 10 bases in the middle. CDR3 residues: CASSIRLVNEKLFF. The DNA for the CDR3 is TGTGCCAGTAGTATCCGACTGGTGAATGAAAAACTGTTTTTT. Supplemented by reference TRBV19 and TRBJ1-4, the full variable domain reads DGGITQSPKYLFRKEGQNVTLSCEQNLNHDAMYWYRQDPGQGLRLIYYSQIVNDFQKGDIAEGYSVSREKKESFPLTVTSAQKNPTAFYLCASSIRLVNEKLFFGSGTQLSVL.

The CDR3 DNA reads as TGTGCCAGCAGCTTGCAGATCATGAACACTGAAGCTTTCTTT. This translates into CASSLQIMNTEAFF. The V call is TRBV5-4, the J call TRBJ1-1; D unclear. V lost 1 base, J lost 0 bases, and 7 bases lay in between. Germline CDR1 SGHNT, CDR2 YYREEE (reference sequence). CDR3 length equals 14 residues.

This clone was counted between two and nine times. J is TRBJ2-7 and V is TRBV7-2; D might be TRBD2 (7 bases). The V end lost 1 base, the J end lost 3 bases, and 16 bases lay between the germline ends. This CDR3 has 16 residues. Per the germline V gene, CDR1 is SGHTA and CDR2 is FQGNSA. The CDR3 DNA is TGTGCCAGCAGCTTAGTAAAGATGGGGGGGCTCTACGAGCAGTACTTC. This translates into CASSLVKMGGLYEQYF.

V is TRBV2 and J is TRBJ2-3, with D maybe TRBD1 (6 bases). There are 16 residues in the CDR3. With 1 base removed from V and 3 bases from J, the gap between germline ends came to 14 bases. Germline V lookup: CDR1 SNHLY, CDR2 FYNNEI. The CDR3 DNA follows: TGTGCCAGCAGTGAAGGGCCAGGGGCAGGAACAGATACGCAGTATTTT. This translates into CASSEGPGAGTDTQYF.

For this clone: A junction boundary mismatches the germline segment, possibly from a read error. The rearrangement uses TRBV5-1 and TRBJ2-5; the D gene is possibly TRBD2 (8 bases). Per germline, CDR1 SGHRS and CDR2 YFSETQ. This CDR3 spans 15 amino acids. The CDR3 sequence is CASSPGTAAGETRYF. For the CDR3, the DNA is TGCGCCAGCAGCCCCGGGACAGCAGCGGGAGAGACCCGGTACTTC.

V gene TRBV20-1 combines with J gene TRBJ2-5; D remains unclear. The V gene's germline CDR1 is DFQATT and CDR2 SNEGSKA (reference sequence). V lost 6 bases and J lost 5, with 10 bases in between. There are 11 residues in the CDR3. CDR3 nucleotide sequence: TGCAGTGCCGTACATGGTGAGACCCAGTACTTC. Its protein product is CSAVHGETQYF.

This clone has a handful of counts. V usage is TRBV13 and J usage is TRBJ2-5; 9 bases fit TRBD1. Germline V gene lookup returns CDR1 PRHDT and CDR2 FYEKMQ (reference sequence). V was pared by 6 bases and J by 10 bases, with 12 bases of the junction left unmatched. The CDR3 runs 14 residues. CDR3 protein: CASSYRGPSGIQYF. The CDR3 DNA follows: TGTGCCAGCAGTTACAGGGGGCCCAGCGGGATCCAGTACTTC.

The chain uses TRBV19 and TRBJ1-2; 12 bases fit TRBD1. From germline, CDR1 is LNHDA and CDR2 SQIVND (reference sequence). Unmatched junction bases numbered 4, after V lost 5 bases and J lost 6 bases. This CDR3 spans 14 amino acids. The CDR3 DNA reads as TGTGCCAGTAGTTGGGGACAGGGGGCGAATGGCTACACCTTC. This sequence encodes CASSWGQGANGYTF. Full variable domain (remainder filled in from reference TRBV19 and TRBJ1-2): DGGITQSPKYLFRKEGQNVTLSCEQNLNHDAMYWYRQDPGQGLRLIYYSQIVNDFQKGDIAEGYSVSREKKESFPLTVTSAQKNPTAFYLCASSWGQGANGYTFGSGTRLTVV.

The chain is built from TRBV6-6 and TRBJ1-3, with 7 bases fitting TRBD1. This CDR3 spans 16 amino acids. V trimming: 7 bases; J trimming: 0 bases; junction bases outside the gene matches: 9. Germline V CDR1 and CDR2: MNHNY, SVGAGI (reference sequence). The CDR3 protein is CASIPPRGSSGNTIYF. The CDR3 DNA follows: TGTGCCAGCATCCCTCCCAGGGGGTCCTCTGGAAACACCATATATTTT.